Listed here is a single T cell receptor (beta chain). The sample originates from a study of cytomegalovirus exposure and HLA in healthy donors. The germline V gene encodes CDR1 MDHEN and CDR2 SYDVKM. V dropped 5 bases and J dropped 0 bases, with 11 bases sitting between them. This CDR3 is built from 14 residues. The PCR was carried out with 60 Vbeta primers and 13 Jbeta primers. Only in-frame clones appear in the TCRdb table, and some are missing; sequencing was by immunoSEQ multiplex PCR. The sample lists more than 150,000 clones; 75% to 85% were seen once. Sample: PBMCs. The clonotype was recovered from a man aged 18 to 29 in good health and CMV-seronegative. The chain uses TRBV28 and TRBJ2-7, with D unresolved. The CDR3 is CASSIGYGSYEQYF. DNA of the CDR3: TGTGCCAGCAGTATCGGTTACGGCTCCTACGAGCAGTACTTC.